This TCR beta chain was sequenced for a study of T cells after posttransplantation cyclophosphamide. Germline CDR1 reads SGHDT; CDR2 reads YYEEEE. CDR3 length: 15 residues. V lost 1 base, J lost 6 bases, and 5 bases stayed unmatched. Overall study results and limits: Donor-recipient repertoire similarity was low at 1-2 months, rising over year one. After PTCy, TRB diversity resembled that of CNI/methotrexate controls.

TCRdb's table, derived via immunoSEQ multiplex PCR, lists solely in-frame clones and lacks some. The profile shows some 47,000 clones, 86% of them singletons. This clone was observed once. Its target is not known. The chain employs TRBV5-6 and TRBJ2-1, with 9 bases matching TRBD2. Sequenced sample: PBMCs. This TCR was sampled from a man between 25 and 39 years old with a blood cancer, CMV-positive, and with a related stem cell donor. The CDR3 reads CASSLSVLAGNEQFF. CDR3 in DNA: TGTGCCAGCAGCTTGTCGGTACTAGCGGGCAATGAGCAGTTCTTC.